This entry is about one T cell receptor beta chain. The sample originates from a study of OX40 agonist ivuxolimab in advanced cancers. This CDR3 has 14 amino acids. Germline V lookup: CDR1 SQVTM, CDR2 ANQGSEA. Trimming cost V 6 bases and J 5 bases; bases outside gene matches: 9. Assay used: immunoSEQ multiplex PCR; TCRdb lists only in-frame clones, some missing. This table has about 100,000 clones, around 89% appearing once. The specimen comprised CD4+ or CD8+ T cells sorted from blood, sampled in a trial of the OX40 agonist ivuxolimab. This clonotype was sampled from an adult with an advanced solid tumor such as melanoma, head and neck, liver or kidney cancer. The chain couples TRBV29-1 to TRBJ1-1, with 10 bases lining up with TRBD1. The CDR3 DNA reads TGCAGCGTGGTAGACAGGGGGCGAAGGACTGAAGCTTTCTTT. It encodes CSVVDRGRRTEAFF.